The T cell receptor beta chain described here comes from a study of blood T cell repertoires in COVID-19. On the study more broadly: Specimens from acute and convalescent COVID-19 originated in the United States, Italy and Spain. Sources were T cells, B-cell-depleted T cells, or PBMCs; the material itself was cDNA or gDNA.

This CDR3 contains 12 residues. Germline CDR1 reads ENHRY; CDR2 reads SYGVKD. V lost 5 bases, J lost 8 bases, and 12 bases lay in between. Per the original data handling: Reference gene primer amplification in the assay estimated nucleated cell counts. The table came from immunoSEQ multiplex PCR; TCRdb's copy has only in-frame clones and leaves some out. The D gene and trimming were derived from the DNA, and the V and J assignments and clone size from that table. The sample lists approximately 110,000 clones, 70% to 90% occurring once. This clone has just one count. The chain carries TRBV10-3 and TRBJ1-2; TRBD1 might be the D (6 bases). This TCR was recovered from a human donor in a cohort sampled during active COVID-19. What was sequenced was peripheral blood. CDR3 nucleotide sequence: TGTGCCATCAGTAGAGAGGGGGAAGGCTACACCTTC. Protein sequence: CAISREGEGYTF.